A selection of T cell receptor beta chains follows, all from one sample in a study of metastatic and nonmetastatic thyroid tumors. TCRdb re-clonotyped the PCR reads via MiXCR. This table has 20,000 to 25,000 clones, roughly 20% appearing once. The sample was blood. These receptors were collected from a female donor with papillary thyroid cancer or a benign thyroid nodule (not recorded which). Some clones in this sample may be carry-over from other donors' samples. CDR3s include the opening cysteine and the closing phenylalanine or tryptophan. The D gene is left open where the match is weak. The listing skips clone size in some rows; elsewhere it reads once, few, many or a size class.

clone_size d_call j_call v_call cdr3_aa cdr3_nt
few . TRBJ1-3 TRBV11-2 CASILDLAMGNTIYF TGTGCCAGCATTCTCGACTTAGCTATGGGAAACACCATATATTTT
few TRBD2 TRBJ2-3 TRBV6-4 CASIEGTSYTDTQYF TGTGCCAGCATTGAGGGGACTAGCTACACAGATACGCAGTATTTT
many TRBD1 TRBJ1-4 TRBV7-9 CASSQRTGGEKLFF TGTGCCAGCAGCCAAAGGACAGGGGGCGAAAAACTGTTTTTT
many TRBD2 TRBJ2-5 TRBV9 CASSSKGGLGETQYF TGTGCCAGCAGCTCCAAGGGAGGGCTCGGAGAGACCCAGTACTTC
. . TRBJ2-5 TRBV25-1 CASSDDYGGHQETKYF TGTGCCAGCAGTGACGATTACGGGGGCCACCAAGAGACCAAGTACTTC
many . TRBJ1-5 TRBV6-1 CASRQGTEGQPQHF TGTGCCAGCAGACAAGGGACCGAAGGGCAGCCCCAGCATTTT
. TRBD1 TRBJ2-2 TRBV5-1 CASSLSGTGNTGERFF TGCGCCAGCAGCTTGTCCGGGACAGGTAACACCGGTGAGCGGTTTTTT
medium-sized . TRBJ1-2 TRBV12-3/TRBV12-4 CASSLRLNYGYTF TGTGCCAGCAGTTTGAGGCTAAACTATGGCTACACCTTC
. . TRBJ2-7 TRBV19 CASSKTASSYEQYF TGTGCCAGTAGTAAGACAGCAAGCTCCTACGAGCAGTACTTC
. . TRBJ1-5 TRBV4-2 CASSQGGVRTNQPQHF TGTGCCAGCAGCCAAGGGGGGGTGCGGACTAATCAGCCCCAGCATTTT
many . TRBJ1-2 TRBV4-3 CASSRADEGYYGYTF TGCGCCAGCAGCCGGGCGGACGAGGGGTACTATGGCTACACCTTC
. TRBD1 TRBJ1-3 TRBV11-1 CASSGTLGQGAGNTIYF TGTGCCAGCAGCGGTACGCTGGGACAGGGCGCTGGAAACACCATATATTTT
medium-sized TRBD1 TRBJ1-2 TRBV27 CASSPGDRVYGYTF TGTGCCAGCAGTCCCGGAGACAGGGTCTATGGCTACACCTTC
many . TRBJ2-7 TRBV28 CASSPDVSSYEQYF TGTGCCAGCAGTCCGGACGTTAGCTCCTACGAGCAGTACTTC
. . TRBJ2-7 TRBV4-3 CASSQYLSAGYEQYF TGCGCCAGCAGCCAATATCTCAGCGCAGGTTACGAGCAGTACTTC
many TRBD2 TRBJ2-1 TRBV6-4 CASSDEGLAGGPREQFF TGTGCCAGCAGTGACGAGGGACTAGCGGGAGGGCCCCGGGAGCAGTTCTTC
few . TRBJ1-5 TRBV15 CATSPTSDQPQHF TGTGCCACCAGCCCCACCTCTGACCAGCCCCAGCATTTT
medium-sized TRBD1 TRBJ2-1 TRBV20-1 CSASEGGEGNEQFF TGCAGTGCTAGTGAAGGGGGCGAGGGCAATGAGCAGTTCTTC
medium-sized . TRBJ2-7 TRBV28 CASSLPDYGEQYF TGTGCCAGCAGTTTACCGGACTACGGAGAGCAGTACTTC
. TRBD1 TRBJ2-7 TRBV2 CASRDRVVYEQYF TGTGCCAGCAGGGACAGGGTGGTCTACGAGCAGTACTTC
few TRBD2 TRBJ2-6 TRBV6-5 CASSYGLAGGPGANVLTF TGTGCAAGCAGTTACGGGCTAGCGGGAGGGCCAGGGGCAAACGTCCTGACTTTC
. . TRBJ2-7 TRBV2 CASRGFTGRGSEQYF TGTGCCAGCAGAGGTTTTACAGGGAGAGGCAGCGAGCAGTACTTC
many TRBD1 TRBJ2-3 TRBV27 CASSVQGARTQYF TGTGCCAGCAGTGTACAGGGGGCGAGGACGCAGTATTTT
many TRBD2 TRBJ2-1 TRBV9 CASSAQRVVTSGYNEQFF TGTGCCAGCAGCGCACAGCGCGTCGTGACTAGCGGTTACAATGAGCAGTTCTTC
. TRBD2 TRBJ2-1 TRBV12-3/TRBV12-4 CASREREGYNEQFF TGTGCCAGCAGGGAGCGGGAGGGATACAATGAGCAGTTCTTC
few . TRBJ1-1 TRBV6-1 CASEVSQNTEASF TGTGCCAGCGAGGTGTCACAGAACACTGAAGCTTCCTTT
. TRBD2 TRBJ2-1 TRBV24-1 CATSYTLAGGIKTYNEQFF TGTGCCACCAGTTATACTCTAGCGGGAGGTATAAAAACCTACAATGAGCAGTTCTTC
many . TRBJ2-7 TRBV10-2 CASSGGTRREQYF TGCGCCAGCAGTGGTGGGACAAGGAGGGAGCAGTACTTC
many . TRBJ1-2 TRBV20-1 CSARELSTGTFYGYTF TGCAGTGCTAGAGAGCTATCCACCGGGACATTCTATGGCTACACCTTC
many . TRBJ2-1 TRBV5-1 CASSEAHREPYNEQFF TGCGCCAGCAGCGAGGCCCACAGGGAACCCTACAATGAGCAGTTCTTC
many TRBD1 TRBJ1-6 TRBV9 CASSDPTGLGAAPLHF TGTGCCAGCAGCGACCCGACAGGGCTCGGGGCCGCACCCCTCCACTTT
many . TRBJ1-6 TRBV4-3 CASSPGGGYSPLHF TGCGCCAGCAGCCCGGGAGGGGGGTATTCACCCCTCCACTTT
. . TRBJ2-2 TRBV9 CASSVARVPWRELFF TGTGCCAGCAGCGTAGCAAGGGTGCCGTGGCGGGAGCTGTTTTTT
many TRBD2 TRBJ2-7 TRBV27 CASKVGLAGYEQYF TGTGCCAGCAAAGTTGGGCTAGCGGGGTACGAGCAGTACTTC
. . TRBJ1-4 TRBV6-1 CASREKGATNEKLFF TGTGCCAGCAGGGAAAAGGGGGCAACTAATGAAAAACTGTTTTTT
. . TRBJ1-2 TRBV19 CASSIPSYGYTF TGTGCCAGTAGTATCCCTTCTTATGGCTACACCTTC
. . TRBJ2-7 TRBV30 CATRGWSEQYF TGTGCGACGAGGGGGTGGAGTGAGCAGTACTTC
few TRBD1 TRBJ2-2 TRBV6-4 CASSDTGVTGELFF TGTGCCAGCAGTGATACAGGGGTTACCGGGGAGCTGTTTTTT
. TRBD1 TRBJ2-1 TRBV7-3 CASSLRQGVYDEQFF TGTGCCAGCAGCTTACGGCAGGGGGTTTACGATGAGCAGTTCTTC
. TRBD1 TRBJ1-1 TRBV6-5 CASSNLQGSAEAFF TGTGCCAGCAGTAACCTACAGGGGTCGGCTGAAGCTTTCTTT
many TRBD2 TRBJ2-1 TRBV6-1 CASSPTSGGYNEQFF TGTGCCAGCAGTCCGACTAGCGGGGGCTACAATGAGCAGTTCTTC
. TRBD1 TRBJ2-7 TRBV11-2 CASSEGQVMGEQYF TGTGCCAGCAGCGAGGGACAGGTAATGGGAGAGCAGTACTTC
. TRBD2 TRBJ2-5 TRBV5-1 CASSLASGTSGETQYF TGCGCCAGCAGCTTGGCTTCCGGGACTAGCGGAGAGACCCAGTACTTC